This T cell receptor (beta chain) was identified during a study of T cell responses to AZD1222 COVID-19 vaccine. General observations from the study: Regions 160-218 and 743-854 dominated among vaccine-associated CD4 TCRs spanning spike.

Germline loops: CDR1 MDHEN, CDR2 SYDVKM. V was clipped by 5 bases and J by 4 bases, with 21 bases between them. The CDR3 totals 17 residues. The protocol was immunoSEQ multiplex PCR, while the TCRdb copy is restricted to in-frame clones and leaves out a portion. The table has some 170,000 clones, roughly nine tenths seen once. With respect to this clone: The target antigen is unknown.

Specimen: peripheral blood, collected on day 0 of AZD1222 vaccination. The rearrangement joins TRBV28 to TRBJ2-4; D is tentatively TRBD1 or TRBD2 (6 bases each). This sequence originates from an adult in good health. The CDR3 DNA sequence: TGTGCCAGCAGTCCCAATGGGACTCCCCAGGGGAAAAACATTCAGTACTTC. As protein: CASSPNGTPQGKNIQYF.